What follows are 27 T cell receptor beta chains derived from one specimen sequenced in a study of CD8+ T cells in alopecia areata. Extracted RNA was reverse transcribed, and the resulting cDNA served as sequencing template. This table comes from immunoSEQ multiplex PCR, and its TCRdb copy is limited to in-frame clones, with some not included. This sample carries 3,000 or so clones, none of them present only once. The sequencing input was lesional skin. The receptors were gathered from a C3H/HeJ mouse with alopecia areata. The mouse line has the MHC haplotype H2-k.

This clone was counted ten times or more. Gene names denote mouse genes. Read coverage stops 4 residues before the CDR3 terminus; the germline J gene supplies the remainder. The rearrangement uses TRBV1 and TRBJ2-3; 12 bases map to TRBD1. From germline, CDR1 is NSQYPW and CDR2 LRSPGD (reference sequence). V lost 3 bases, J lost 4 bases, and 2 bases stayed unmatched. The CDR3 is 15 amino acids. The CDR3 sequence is CTCSAGTGGPETLYF. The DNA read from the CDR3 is TGCACCTGCAGTGCCGGGACAGGGGGCCCAGAA.

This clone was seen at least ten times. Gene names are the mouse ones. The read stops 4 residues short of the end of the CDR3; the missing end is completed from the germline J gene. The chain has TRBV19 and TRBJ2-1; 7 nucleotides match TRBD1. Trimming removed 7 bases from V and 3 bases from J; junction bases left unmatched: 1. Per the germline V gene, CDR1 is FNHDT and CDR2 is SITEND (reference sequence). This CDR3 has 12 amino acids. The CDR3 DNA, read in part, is TGTGCCAGCGGGACAGCCTATGCT. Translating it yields CASGTAYA. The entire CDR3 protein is CASGTAYAEQFF.

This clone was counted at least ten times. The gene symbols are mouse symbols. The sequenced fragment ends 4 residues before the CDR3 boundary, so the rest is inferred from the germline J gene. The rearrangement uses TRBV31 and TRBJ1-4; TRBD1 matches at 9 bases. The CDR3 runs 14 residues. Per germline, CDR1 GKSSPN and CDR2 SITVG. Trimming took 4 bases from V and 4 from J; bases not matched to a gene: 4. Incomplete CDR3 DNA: TGTGCCTGGAATGGGGACAGGGTCAACGAA. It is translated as CAWNGDRVNE. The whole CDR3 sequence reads CAWNGDRVNERLFF.

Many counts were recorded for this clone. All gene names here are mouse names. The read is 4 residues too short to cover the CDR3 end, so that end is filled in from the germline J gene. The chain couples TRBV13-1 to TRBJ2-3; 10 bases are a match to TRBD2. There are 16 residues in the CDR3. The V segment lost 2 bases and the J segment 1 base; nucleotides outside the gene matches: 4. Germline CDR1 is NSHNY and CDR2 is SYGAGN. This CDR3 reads CASSDWGGAGAETLYF. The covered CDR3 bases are TGTGCCAGCAGTGACTGGGGGGGCGCGGGTGCAGAA.

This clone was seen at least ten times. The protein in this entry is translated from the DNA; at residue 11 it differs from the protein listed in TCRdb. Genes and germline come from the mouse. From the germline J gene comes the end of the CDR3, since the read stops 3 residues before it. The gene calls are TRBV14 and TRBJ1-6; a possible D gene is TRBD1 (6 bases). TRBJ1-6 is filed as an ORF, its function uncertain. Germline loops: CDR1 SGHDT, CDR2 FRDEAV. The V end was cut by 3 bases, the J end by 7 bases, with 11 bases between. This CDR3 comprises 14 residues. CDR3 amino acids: CASSSPGTNSPLYF. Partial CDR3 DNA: TGTGCCAGCAGTTCCCCAGGGACAAATTCGCCC.

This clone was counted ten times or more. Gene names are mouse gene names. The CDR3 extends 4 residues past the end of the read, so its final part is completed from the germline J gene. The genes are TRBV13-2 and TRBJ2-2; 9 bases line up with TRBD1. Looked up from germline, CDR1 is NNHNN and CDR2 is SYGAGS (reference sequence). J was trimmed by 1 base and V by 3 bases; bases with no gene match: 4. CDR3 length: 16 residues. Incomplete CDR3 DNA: TGTGCCAGCGGTGGCCCGGGACAGGGAAACACCGGG. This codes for CASGGPGQGNTG. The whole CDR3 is CASGGPGQGNTGQLYF.

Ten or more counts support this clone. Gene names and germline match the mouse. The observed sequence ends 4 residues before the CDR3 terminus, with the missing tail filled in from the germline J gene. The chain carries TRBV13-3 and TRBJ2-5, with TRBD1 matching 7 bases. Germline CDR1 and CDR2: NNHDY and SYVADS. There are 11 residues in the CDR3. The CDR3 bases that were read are TGTGCCAGCAGGGACAGGGAC. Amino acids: CASRDRD. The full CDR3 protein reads CASRDRDTQYF.

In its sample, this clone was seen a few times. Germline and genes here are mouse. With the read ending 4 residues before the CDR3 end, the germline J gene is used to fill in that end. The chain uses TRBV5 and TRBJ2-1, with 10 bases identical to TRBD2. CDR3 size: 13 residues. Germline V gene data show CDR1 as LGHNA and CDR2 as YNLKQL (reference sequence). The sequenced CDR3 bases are TGTGCCAGCAGCCGCTGGGGGGGCGCT. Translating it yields CASSRWGGA. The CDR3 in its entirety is CASSRWGGAEQFF.

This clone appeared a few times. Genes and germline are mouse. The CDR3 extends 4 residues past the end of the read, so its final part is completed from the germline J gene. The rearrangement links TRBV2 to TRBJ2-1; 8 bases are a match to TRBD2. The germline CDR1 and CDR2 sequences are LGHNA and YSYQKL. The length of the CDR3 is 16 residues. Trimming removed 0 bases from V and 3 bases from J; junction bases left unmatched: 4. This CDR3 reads CASSQDGLGGYAEQFF. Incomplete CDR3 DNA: TGTGCCAGCAGCCAAGACGGGCTGGGGGGCTATGCT.

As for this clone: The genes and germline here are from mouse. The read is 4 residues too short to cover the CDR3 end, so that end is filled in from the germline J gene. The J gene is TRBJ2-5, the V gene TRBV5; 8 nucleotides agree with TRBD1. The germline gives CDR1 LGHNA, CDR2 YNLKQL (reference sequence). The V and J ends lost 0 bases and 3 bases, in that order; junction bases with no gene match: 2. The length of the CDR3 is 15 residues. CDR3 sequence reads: CASSQDTGGQDTQYF. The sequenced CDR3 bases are TGTGCCAGCAGCCAAGATACAGGGGGGCAAGAC.

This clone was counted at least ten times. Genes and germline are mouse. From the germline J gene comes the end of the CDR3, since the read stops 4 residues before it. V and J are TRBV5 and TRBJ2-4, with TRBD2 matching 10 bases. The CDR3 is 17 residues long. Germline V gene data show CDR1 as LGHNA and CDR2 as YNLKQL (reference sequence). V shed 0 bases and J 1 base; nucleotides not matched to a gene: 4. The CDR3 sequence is CASSQDGLGVGQNTLYF. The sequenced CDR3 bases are TGTGCCAGCAGCCAAGACGGACTGGGGGTCGGTCAAAAC.

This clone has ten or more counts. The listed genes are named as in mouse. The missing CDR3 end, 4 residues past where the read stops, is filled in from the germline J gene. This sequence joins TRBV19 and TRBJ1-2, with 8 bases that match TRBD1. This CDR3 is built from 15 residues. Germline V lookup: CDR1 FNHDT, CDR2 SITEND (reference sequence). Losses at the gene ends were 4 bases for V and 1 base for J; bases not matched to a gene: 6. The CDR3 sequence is CASSPYRGVNSDYTF. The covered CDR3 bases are TGTGCCAGCAGTCCTTACAGGGGGGTAAACTCC. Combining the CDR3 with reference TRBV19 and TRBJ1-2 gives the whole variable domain GGIITQTPKFLIGQEGQKLTLKCQQNFNHDTMYWYRQDSGKGLRLIYYSITENDLQKGDLSEGYDASREKKSSFSLTVTSAQKNEMAVFLCASSPYRGVNSDYTFGSGTRLLVI.

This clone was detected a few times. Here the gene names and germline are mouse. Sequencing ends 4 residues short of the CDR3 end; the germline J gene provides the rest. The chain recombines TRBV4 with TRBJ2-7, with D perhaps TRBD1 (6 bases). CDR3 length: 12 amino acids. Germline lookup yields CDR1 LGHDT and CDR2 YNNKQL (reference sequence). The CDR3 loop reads CASSFQGYEQYF. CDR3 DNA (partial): TGTGCCAGCAGCTTCCAGGGGTAT.

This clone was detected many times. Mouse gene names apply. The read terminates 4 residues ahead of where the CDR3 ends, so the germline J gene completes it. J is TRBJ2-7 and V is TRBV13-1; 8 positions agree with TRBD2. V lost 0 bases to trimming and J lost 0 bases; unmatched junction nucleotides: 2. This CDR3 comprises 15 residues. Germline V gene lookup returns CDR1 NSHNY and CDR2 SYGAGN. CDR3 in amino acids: CASSDEGGPSYEQYF. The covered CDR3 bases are TGTGCCAGCAGTGATGAGGGGGGGCCCTCCTAT.

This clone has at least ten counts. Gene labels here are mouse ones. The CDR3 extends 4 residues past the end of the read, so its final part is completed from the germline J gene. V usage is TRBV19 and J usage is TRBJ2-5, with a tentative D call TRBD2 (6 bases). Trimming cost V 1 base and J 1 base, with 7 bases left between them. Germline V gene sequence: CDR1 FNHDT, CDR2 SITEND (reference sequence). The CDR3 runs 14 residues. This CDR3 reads CASSIWGYQDTQYF. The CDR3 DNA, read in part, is TGTGCCAGCAGTATATGGGGGTACCAAGAC.

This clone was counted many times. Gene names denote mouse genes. The covered CDR3 bases are TGTGCCAGCAGTGATTCGGGACAGGGATAT. Residues: CASSDSGQGY. The entire CDR3 protein reads CASSDSGQGYEQYF. The rearrangement links TRBV13-3 to TRBJ2-7; 9 nucleotides match TRBD1. The read ends 4 residues shy of where the CDR3 ends; the end is completed using the germline J gene. Germline lookup yields CDR1 NNHDY and CDR2 SYVADS. The CDR3 has 14 amino acids.

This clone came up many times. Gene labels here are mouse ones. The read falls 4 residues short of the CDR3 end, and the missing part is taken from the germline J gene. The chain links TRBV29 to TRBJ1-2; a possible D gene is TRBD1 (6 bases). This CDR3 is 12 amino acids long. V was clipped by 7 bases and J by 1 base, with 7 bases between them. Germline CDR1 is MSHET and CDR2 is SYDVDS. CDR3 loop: CASTRGNSDYTF. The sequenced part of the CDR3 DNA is TGTGCTAGCACCAGGGGAAACTCC.

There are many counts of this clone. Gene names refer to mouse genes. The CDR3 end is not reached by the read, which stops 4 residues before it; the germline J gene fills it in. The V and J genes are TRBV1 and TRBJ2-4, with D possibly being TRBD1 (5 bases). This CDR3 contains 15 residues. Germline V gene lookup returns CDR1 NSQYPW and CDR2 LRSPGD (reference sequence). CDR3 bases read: TGCACCTGCAGTGCAGATCTCGGACAAATAAAC. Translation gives CTCSADLGQIN. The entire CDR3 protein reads CTCSADLGQINTLYF.

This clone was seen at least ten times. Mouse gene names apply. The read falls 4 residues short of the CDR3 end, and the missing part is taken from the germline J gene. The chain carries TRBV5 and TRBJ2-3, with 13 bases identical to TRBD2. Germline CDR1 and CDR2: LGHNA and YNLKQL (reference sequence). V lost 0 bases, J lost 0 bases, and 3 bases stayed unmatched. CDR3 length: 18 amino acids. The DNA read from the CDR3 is TGTGCCAGCAGCCAAGACCCGGGACTGGGGGGGAGTGCAGAA. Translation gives CASSQDPGLGGSAE. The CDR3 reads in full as CASSQDPGLGGSAETLYF.

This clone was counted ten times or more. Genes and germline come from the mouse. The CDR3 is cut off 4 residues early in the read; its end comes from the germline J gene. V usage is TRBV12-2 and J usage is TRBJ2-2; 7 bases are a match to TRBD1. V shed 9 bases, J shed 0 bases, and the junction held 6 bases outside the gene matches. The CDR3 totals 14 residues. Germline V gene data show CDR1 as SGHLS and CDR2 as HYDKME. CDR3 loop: CAPTGPANTGQLYF. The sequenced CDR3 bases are TGTGCCCCGACAGGGCCTGCAAACACCGGG.

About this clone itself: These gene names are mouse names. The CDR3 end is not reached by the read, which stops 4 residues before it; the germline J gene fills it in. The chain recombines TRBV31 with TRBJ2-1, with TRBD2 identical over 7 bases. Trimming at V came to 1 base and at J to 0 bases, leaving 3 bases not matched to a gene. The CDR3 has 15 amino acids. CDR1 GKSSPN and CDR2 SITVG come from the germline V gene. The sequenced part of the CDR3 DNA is TGTGCCTGGAGTCGGCTGGGGGTTAACTATGCT. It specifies CAWSRLGVNYA. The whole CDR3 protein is CAWSRLGVNYAEQFF.

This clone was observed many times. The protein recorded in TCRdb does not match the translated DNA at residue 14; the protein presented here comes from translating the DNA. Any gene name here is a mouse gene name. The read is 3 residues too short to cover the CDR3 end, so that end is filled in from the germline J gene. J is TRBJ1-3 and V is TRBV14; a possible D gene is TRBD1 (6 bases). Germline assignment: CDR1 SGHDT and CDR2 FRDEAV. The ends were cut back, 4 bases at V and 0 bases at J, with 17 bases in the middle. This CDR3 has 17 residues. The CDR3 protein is CASSPPGTPNSGNTLYF. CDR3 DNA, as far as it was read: TGTGCCAGCAGTCCCCCCGGGACACCTAATTCTGGAAATACG.

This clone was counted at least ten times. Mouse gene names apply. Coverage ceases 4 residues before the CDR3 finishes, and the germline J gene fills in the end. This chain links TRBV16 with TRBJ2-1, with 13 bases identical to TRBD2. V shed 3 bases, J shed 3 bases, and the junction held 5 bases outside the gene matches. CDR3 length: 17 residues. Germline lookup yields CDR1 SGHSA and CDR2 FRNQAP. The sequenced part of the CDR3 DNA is TGTGCAAGCAGCTTTCCCGGACTGGGGGGGCGCTATGCT. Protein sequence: CASSFPGLGGRYA. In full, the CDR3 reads CASSFPGLGGRYAEQFF.

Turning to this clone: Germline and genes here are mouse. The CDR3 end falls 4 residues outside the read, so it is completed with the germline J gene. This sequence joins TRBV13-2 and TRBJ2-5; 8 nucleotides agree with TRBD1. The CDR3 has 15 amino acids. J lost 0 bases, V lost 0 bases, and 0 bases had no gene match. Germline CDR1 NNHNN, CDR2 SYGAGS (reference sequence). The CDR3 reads CASGDGQGNQDTQYF. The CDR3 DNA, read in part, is TGTGCCAGCGGTGATGGACAGGGGAACCAAGAC.

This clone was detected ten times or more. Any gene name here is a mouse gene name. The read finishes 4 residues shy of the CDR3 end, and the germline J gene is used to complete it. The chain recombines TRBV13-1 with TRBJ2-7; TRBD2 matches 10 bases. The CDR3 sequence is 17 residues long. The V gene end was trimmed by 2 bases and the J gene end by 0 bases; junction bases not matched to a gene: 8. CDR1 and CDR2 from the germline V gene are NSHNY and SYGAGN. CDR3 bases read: TGTGCCAGCAGTGACGATGACTGGGGGGCGAGCTCCTAT. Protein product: CASSDDDWGASSY. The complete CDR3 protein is CASSDDDWGASSYEQYF.

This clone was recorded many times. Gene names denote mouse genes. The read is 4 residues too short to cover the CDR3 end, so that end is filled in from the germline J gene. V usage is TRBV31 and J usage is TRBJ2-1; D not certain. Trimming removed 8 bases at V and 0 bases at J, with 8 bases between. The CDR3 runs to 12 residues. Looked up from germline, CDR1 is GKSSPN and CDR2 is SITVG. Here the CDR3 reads CAPSYNYAEQFF. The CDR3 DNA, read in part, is TGTGCCCCAAGTTATAACTATGCT.

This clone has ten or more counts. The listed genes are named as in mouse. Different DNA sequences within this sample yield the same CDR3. Incomplete CDR3 DNA: TGTGCCAGCGGTGATTGGGGGAACTATGCT. It translates to CASGDWGNYA. The entire CDR3 protein reads CASGDWGNYAEQFF. The genes are TRBV13-2 and TRBJ2-1; D possibly corresponds to TRBD2 (6 bases). The CDR3 end lies 4 residues beyond the end of the read and is filled in from the germline J gene. Germline V gene sequence: CDR1 NNHNN, CDR2 SYGAGS (reference sequence). V lost 1 base and J lost 1, with 6 bases in between. CDR3 size: 14 residues.